The next 9 T cell receptor beta chains were all read from a single sample in a study of blood T cell repertoires in COVID-19. Data came from immunoSEQ multiplex PCR; TCRdb stores just in-frame clones and leaves some out. This sample has under 75,000 clones, with roughly 80% found just once. The sequencing sample was made of peripheral blood. These receptors were obtained from a woman aged 45-65 years with active or convalescent COVID-19.

The DNA of the CDR3 is TGTGCCAGCAGCTCTAGGGGATGGCAAGAGACCCAGTACTTC. The encoded protein is CASSSRGWQETQYF. The genes are TRBV5-4 and TRBJ2-5; TRBD1 is a possible D gene (5 bases). Trimming left V 3 bases short and J 2 bases short, with 11 bases between. CDR1 SGHNT and CDR2 YYREEE come from the germline V gene (reference sequence). The CDR3 length is 14 residues. Full variable domain (rest looked up from reference TRBV5-4 and TRBJ2-5): ETGVTQSPTHLIKTRGQQVTLRCSSQSGHNTVSWYQQALGQGPQFIFQYYREEENGRGNFPPRFSGLQFPNYSSELNVNALELDDSALYLCASSSRGWQETQYFGPGTRLLVL.

The chain joins TRBV5-4 to TRBJ2-4; no reliable D call. Trimming left V 1 base short and J 1 base short, with 9 bases between. Germline values: CDR1 SGHNT, CDR2 YYREEE (reference sequence). This CDR3 is built from 15 residues. Here the CDR3 DNA reads TGTGCCAGCAGCTTGTATAACAAGGCCAAAAACATTCAGTACTTC. Translating it yields CASSLYNKAKNIQYF.

This chain connects TRBV18 to TRBJ1-1, with D unclear. V was pared by 3 bases and J by 0 bases, with 11 bases between. Germline V gene data show CDR1 as KGHSH and CDR2 as LQKENI. There are 15 residues in the CDR3. CDR3 sequence (DNA): TGTGCCAGCTCACCCGGAGACCTCATGAACACTGAAGCTTTCTTT. This codes for CASSPGDLMNTEAFF.

The rearrangement links TRBV27 to TRBJ2-3, with a weak D call TRBD2 (7 bases). This CDR3 is 15 amino acids long. Germline CDR1 MNHEY, CDR2 SMNVEV (reference sequence). Trimming pared 5 bases from V and 2 bases from J, leaving 14 bases between. The CDR3 DNA is TGTGCCAGCAGTAATAGGGGGACTAACACAGATACGCAGTATTTT. Translated, it gives CASSNRGTNTDTQYF.

This chain uses TRBV28 with TRBJ2-7; 10 bases fit TRBD2. Trimming took 3 bases from V and 7 from J; bases not matched to a gene: 12. The CDR3 contains 16 residues. Germline values: CDR1 MDHEN, CDR2 SYDVKM. CDR3 protein: CASSFPGGAGGREQYF. The CDR3 DNA reads TGTGCCAGCAGTTTTCCTGGGGGAGCGGGAGGGCGAGAGCAGTACTTC.

V gene TRBV2 combines with J gene TRBJ1-5; D gene unclear. This CDR3 spans 15 amino acids. Trimming removed 0 bases from V and 2 bases from J, with 8 bases in between. Germline CDR1 and CDR2: SNHLY and FYNNEI. CDR3 region: CASSEALSGNQPQHF. CDR3 coding DNA: TGTGCCAGCAGTGAAGCGCTTAGTGGCAATCAGCCCCAGCATTTT.

V and J are TRBV6-6 and TRBJ1-1; 9 positions agree with TRBD1. The CDR3 spans 15 residues. The ends lost 3 bases at V and 6 bases at J; junction bases unmatched: 8. Germline V CDR1 and CDR2: MNHNY, SVGAGI (reference sequence). The CDR3 DNA follows: TGTGCCAGCAGTTATACGGGACAGGGTATCGCTGAAGCTTTCTTT. This gives the protein CASSYTGQGIAEAFF.

J is TRBJ1-5 and V is TRBV9; D not resolved. CDR1 and CDR2 (germline): SGDLS, YYNGEE. Trimming cost V 3 bases and J 5 bases, with 9 bases left between them. This CDR3 is 13 amino acids long. The chain's CDR3 is CASSGSPDQPQHF. CDR3 in DNA: TGTGCCAGCAGCGGTAGCCCGGATCAGCCCCAGCATTTT.

This clone was seen only a few times. The chain combines TRBV19 with TRBJ1-1; the match to TRBD1 covers 9 bases. V lost 5 bases and J lost 4; bases outside the gene matches: 8. Germline CDR1 and CDR2: LNHDA and SQIVND (reference sequence). CDR3 length equals 15 residues. CDR3 loop: CASSPFGQGLTEAFF. Written as DNA, the CDR3 is TGTGCCAGTAGTCCCTTCGGACAGGGGCTCACTGAAGCTTTCTTT.